Following are 23 T cell receptor beta chains from one sample sequenced in a study of OX40 agonist ivuxolimab in advanced cancers. Library preparation used the immunoSEQ multiplex PCR assay. What TCRdb holds here is the immuneACCESS table cut down to in-frame rearrangements. Part of the clones is not present; checked against another copy, under half of the missing clones reflect an unresolved V gene, and the others are unexplained. In this sample the table shows tens of thousands of clones, around 89% of which occur a single time. Less than 2% of the sample belongs to the ten largest clones. This specimen consisted of CD4+ or CD8+ T cells sorted from blood, obtained in a trial of the OX40 agonist ivuxolimab. These TCRs come from an adult with an advanced solid tumor such as melanoma, head and neck, liver or kidney cancer.

The gene calls are TRBV5-6 and TRBJ1-1, with no clear D. Trimming took 0 bases from V and 3 from J, leaving 12 bases between them. CDR1 is SGHDT and CDR2 is YYEEEE in the germline V gene. This CDR3 contains 15 residues. The DNA of the CDR3 is TGTGCCAGCAGCTTGGTGGGGTCACCGGACACTGAAGCTTTCTTT. Its translation: CASSLVGSPDTEAFF.

The chain couples TRBV29-1 to TRBJ2-5; D uncertain. CDR3 length equals 10 residues. Germline V CDR1 and CDR2: SQVTM, ANQGSEA. CDR3 sequence reads: CSSLQETQYF. CDR3 nucleotide sequence: TGCAGTAGCCTTCAAGAGACCCAGTACTTC. The complete variable domain, with remaining parts taken from reference TRBV29-1 and TRBJ2-5, reads SAVISQKPSRDICQRGTSLTIQCQVDSQVTMMFWYRQQPGQSLTLIATANQGSEATYESGFVIDKFPISRPNLTFSTLTVSNMSPEDSSIYLCSSLQETQYFGPGTRLLVL.

This clone has only one observation. The chain combines TRBV25-1 with TRBJ1-1; possibly TRBD1 for D (6 bases). Trimming pared 9 bases from V and 5 bases from J, leaving 13 bases between. The germline CDR1 and CDR2 sequences are MGHDK and SYGVNS. This CDR3 contains 12 residues. The CDR3, as DNA: TGTGCCAGTAGGAAGGGGGGTACTGAAGCTTTCTTT. Its protein is CASRKGGTEAFF.

This chain links TRBV18 with TRBJ2-1; D is undetermined. The germline V and J ends were trimmed by 2 bases and 6 bases, with 5 bases remaining between them. This CDR3 has 12 residues. In germline, CDR1 is KGHSH, CDR2 LQKENI. CDR3: CASSPEFNEQFF. CDR3 DNA: TGTGCCAGCTCACCAGAGTTCAATGAGCAGTTCTTC.

The rearrangement joins TRBV29-1 to TRBJ2-7; TRBD1 aligns across 7 bases. From germline, CDR1 is SQVTM and CDR2 ANQGSEA. Trimming cost V 5 bases and J 6 bases; bases outside gene matches: 7. The CDR3 consists of 12 residues. The CDR3, as DNA: TGCAGCGTTAGAACAGGGGTCGGCGAGCAGTACTTC. Protein sequence: CSVRTGVGEQYF.

In its sample, this clone was seen once. This rearrangement joins TRBV9 to TRBJ2-1; 11 bases match TRBD2. This CDR3 region has 15 residues. V lost 3 bases, J lost 6 bases, and 5 bases stayed unmatched. CDR1 is SGDLS and CDR2 is YYNGEE in the germline V gene. CDR3 in amino acids: CASSELAGAPNEQFF. CDR3 coding DNA: TGTGCCAGCAGCGAACTAGCGGGAGCGCCCAATGAGCAGTTCTTC.

The chain links TRBV7-9 to TRBJ2-1; D perhaps matches TRBD2 (6 bases). V was trimmed by 4 bases and J by 3 bases, leaving 10 bases between them. The germline V gene has CDR1 SEHNR and CDR2 FQNEAQ (reference sequence). The CDR3 loop spans 14 amino acids. The DNA for the CDR3 is TGTGCCAGCAGCTCGGGCGGGGACTACAATGAGCAGTTCTTC. Protein product: CASSSGGDYNEQFF.

This clone was seen more than once but under ten times. The chain uses TRBV21-1 and TRBJ1-6. TRBV21-1 is marked as a pseudogene. This CDR3 has 19 amino acids. CDR3 in amino acids: CASRESGAYRTCDNSPLHF. The CDR3 DNA is TGTGCCAGCAGGGAAAGCGGAGCTTACAGGACTTGCGACAATTCACCCCTCCACTTT.

The count of this clone is one. V usage is TRBV28 and J usage is TRBJ2-6, with D possibly being TRBD2 (5 bases). The V end lost 5 bases, the J end lost 0 bases, and 17 bases lay between the germline ends. Germline V gives CDR1 MDHEN, CDR2 SYDVKM. The CDR3 length is 18 residues. This CDR3 reads CASSTPGYSFSGANVLTF. In nucleotides, the CDR3 is TGTGCCAGCAGTACCCCGGGATACTCATTCTCTGGGGCCAACGTCCTGACTTTC.

V and J are TRBV19 and TRBJ2-2, with D perhaps being TRBD1 or TRBD2 (5 bases each). The CDR3 extends over 14 amino acids. Trimming pared 3 bases from V and 1 base from J, leaving 6 bases between. The germline V gene encodes CDR1 LNHDA and CDR2 SQIVND (reference sequence). CDR3 in amino acids: CASSMGENTGELFF. The CDR3 DNA reads as TGTGCCAGTAGTATGGGGGAGAACACCGGGGAGCTGTTTTTT.

J is TRBJ2-5 and V is TRBV25-1; no definite D call. CDR1 and CDR2 from the germline V gene are MGHDK and SYGVNS. This CDR3 region has 13 residues. V was cut by 2 bases and J by 5 bases, with 9 bases left in between. CDR3 residues: CASSELTAETQYF. The CDR3 nucleotides are TGTGCCAGCAGTGAACTGACGGCCGAGACCCAGTACTTC.

For the CDR3, the DNA is TGTGCCAGCCGAAGACAGGGGTACACTGAAGCTTTCTTT. It is translated as CASRRQGYTEAFF. The V call is TRBV5-8, the J call TRBJ1-1, with TRBD1 identical over 8 bases. Germline loops: CDR1 SGHTS, CDR2 YDEGEE. V was pared by 7 bases and J by 3 bases, with 5 bases of the junction left unmatched. CDR3 length: 13 amino acids.

The rearrangement links TRBV11-3 to TRBJ2-1; a possible D gene is TRBD2 (7 bases). Trimming removed 5 bases at V and 6 bases at J, with 14 bases between. CDR3 size: 14 residues. Germline lookup yields CDR1 SGHNT and CDR2 YENEEA. The CDR3 loop reads CASSPGGGLNEQFF. CDR3 sequence (DNA): TGTGCCAGCAGCCCTGGGGGGGGCCTCAATGAGCAGTTCTTC.

The genes are TRBV7-9 and TRBJ1-2; no clear D. Germline-derived CDR1 and CDR2 are SEHNR and FQNEAQ (reference sequence). This CDR3 comprises 11 residues. V gave up 4 bases and J gave up 6 bases, with 6 bases separating them. The CDR3 is CASSSQNGYTF. CDR3 nucleotide sequence: TGTGCCAGCAGCTCCCAAAATGGCTACACCTTC.

This clone was seen only once. CDR3 protein: CASSSDRGYGYTF. In DNA form, the CDR3 reads TGTGCCAGCAGTTCCGACAGAGGCTATGGCTACACCTTC. The chain combines TRBV6-1 with TRBJ1-2, with TRBD1 as a possible D gene (5 bases). V lost 5 bases, J lost 4 bases, and 11 bases lay in between. Germline CDR1 MNHNS, CDR2 SASEGT. This CDR3 contains 13 residues.

This sequence joins TRBV6-5 and TRBJ1-1; D unclear. Trimming stripped 5 bases from V and 1 base from J, with 8 bases between. There are 13 residues in the CDR3. CDR1 MNHEY and CDR2 SVGAGI come from the germline V gene. CDR3: CASSGPENTEAFF. In DNA, the CDR3 is TGTGCCAGCAGTGGACCGGAGAACACTGAAGCTTTCTTT.

The chain is built from TRBV7-2 and TRBJ1-1, with no clear D. Trimming shortened V by 0 bases and J by 0 bases, and 5 bases separated the two germline ends. The length of the CDR3 is 14 residues. CDR1 and CDR2 (germline): SGHTA, FQGNSA. The CDR3, as DNA: TGTGCCAGCAGCTTAGCCGCGATGAACACTGAAGCTTTCTTT. Its translation: CASSLAAMNTEAFF.

The genes are TRBV11-2 and TRBJ1-1; no definite D call. There are 11 residues in the CDR3. Germline CDR1 reads SGHAT; CDR2 reads FQNNGV. V was shortened by 3 bases and J by 4 bases, with 3 bases between the two germline ends. The CDR3 region is CASSLSTEAFF. The CDR3 DNA follows: TGTGCCAGCAGCTTGAGCACTGAAGCTTTCTTT.

This clone was found once. V gene TRBV6-1 combines with J gene TRBJ1-5; no clear D. Germline V gene data show CDR1 as MNHNS and CDR2 as SASEGT. CDR3 size: 12 residues. Trimming left V 3 bases short and J 5 bases short, with 5 bases between. For the CDR3, the DNA is TGTGCCAGCAGTGAGGCAGATCAGCCCCAGCATTTT. Residues: CASSEADQPQHF.

This CDR3 reads CASSLLWGTEAFF. DNA of the CDR3: TGTGCCAGCAGTTTATTGTGGGGCACTGAAGCTTTCTTT. This chain links TRBV27 with TRBJ1-1; no reliable D call. The V end was cut by 1 base, the J end by 4 bases, with 7 bases between. The CDR3 consists of 13 residues. The germline V gene has CDR1 MNHEY and CDR2 SMNVEV (reference sequence).

The chain is built from TRBV27 and TRBJ1-5; 9 bases map to TRBD1. Germline V gene sequence: CDR1 MNHEY, CDR2 SMNVEV (reference sequence). V dropped 4 bases and J dropped 1; count of bases not matched to a gene: 5. This CDR3 region has 16 residues. CDR3 sequence reads: CASSSGQGLSNQPQHF. CDR3 nucleotide sequence: TGTGCCAGCAGTTCCGGACAGGGGTTAAGCAATCAGCCCCAGCATTTT.

The chain carries TRBV6-6 and TRBJ2-7; tentatively, D is TRBD1 (5 bases). V gave up 0 bases and J gave up 2 bases, with 8 bases separating them. The V gene's germline CDR1 is MNHNY and CDR2 SVGAGI (reference sequence). The CDR3 contains 14 residues. For the CDR3, the DNA is TGTGCCAGCAGTTACTCGACAGCAGCCTACGAGCAGTACTTC. The encoded protein is CASSYSTAAYEQYF.

V gene TRBV11-3 combines with J gene TRBJ1-2; D remains ambiguous. The CDR3 spans 13 residues. Germline V gives CDR1 SGHNT, CDR2 YENEEA. Trimming shortened V by 5 bases and J by 4 bases, and 11 bases separated the two germline ends. The CDR3 spells CASSPKRLYGYTF. In nucleotides, the CDR3 is TGTGCCAGCAGCCCCAAGCGACTCTATGGCTACACCTTC.